This T cell receptor (beta chain) originates from a study of control samples from healthy donors and cancer patients. V gave up 9 bases and J gave up 3 bases, with 9 bases separating them. This CDR3 contains 11 residues. Germline CDR1 LNHDA, CDR2 SQIVND (reference sequence). TCRdb's table, derived via immunoSEQ multiplex PCR, lists solely in-frame clones and lacks some. Of about 180,000 clones listed, approximately 92% are singletons. The chain carries TRBV19 and TRBJ2-7; TRBD1 or TRBD2 may be the D gene (7 bases each). The sequenced sample was blood. The TCR was taken from a man aged 25-40 years in good health. This CDR3 is CASRGGYEQYF. The CDR3, as DNA: TGTGCCAGCAGGGGGGGCTACGAGCAGTACTTC. Complete variable domain (other parts from reference TRBV19 and TRBJ2-7): DGGITQSPKYLFRKEGQNVTLSCEQNLNHDAMYWYRQDPGQGLRLIYYSQIVNDFQKGDIAEGYSVSREKKESFPLTVTSAQKNPTAFYLCASRGGYEQYFGPGTRLTVT.